Shown below are 5 T cell receptor beta chains from a single sample sequenced in a study of neurological immune-mediated disorders. TCRdb reprocessed the 5' RACE reads with MiXCR, giving one entry per CDR3 protein. This sample has about 74,000 distinct CDR3 sequences, with around 5.2% found just once. Material: PBMCs. The receptors were sampled from a young man with multiple sclerosis.

In this sample, this clonotype turned up many times. The genes are TRBV20-1 and TRBJ1-6; D uncertain. The V end lost 4 bases, the J end lost 9 bases, and 10 bases lay between the germline ends. The CDR3 sequence is 12 residues long. Germline values: CDR1 DFQATT, CDR2 SNEGSKA (reference sequence). The CDR3 reads CSAMGLGSPLHF. The CDR3 DNA follows: TGCAGTGCTATGGGATTGGGTTCACCCCTCCACTTT.

This clonotype was detected ten times or more. The chain has TRBV5-1 and TRBJ2-5; unclear D gene. The CDR3 runs to 13 residues. Germline V gives CDR1 SGHRS, CDR2 YFSETQ. V was clipped by 2 bases and J by 4 bases, with 9 bases between them. The chain's CDR3 is CASSFQIGETQYF. The CDR3, as DNA: TGCGCCAGCAGCTTTCAGATAGGAGAGACCCAGTACTTC.

This clonotype showed up many times. The chain uses TRBV29-1 and TRBJ1-1; D is unresolved. The V end was cut by 6 bases, the J end by 10 bases, with 15 bases between. The CDR3 runs to 11 residues. The germline V gene has CDR1 SQVTM and CDR2 ANQGSEA. CDR3 residues: CSVAHVSTAFF. DNA of the CDR3: TGCAGCGTCGCTCACGTCTCTACAGCTTTCTTT.

In its sample, this clonotype was seen many times. V is TRBV9 and J is TRBJ1-6; no firm D call. Trimming left V 0 bases short and J 5 bases short, with 6 bases between. Germline assignment: CDR1 SGDLS and CDR2 YYNGEE. The CDR3 runs to 14 residues. The chain's CDR3 is CASSVGQDNSPLHF. CDR3 nucleotides: TGTGCCAGCAGCGTAGGCCAAGATAATTCACCCCTCCACTTT. Variable domain in full (rest from reference TRBV9 and TRBJ1-6): DSGVTQTPKHLITATGQRVTLRCSPRSGDLSVYWYQQSLDQGLQFLIQYYNGEERAKGNILERFSAQQFPDLHSELNLSSLELGDSALYFCASSVGQDNSPLHFGNGTRLTVT.

This clonotype occurred many times. The chain links TRBV12-3 or TRBV12-4 to TRBJ1-3; D is ambiguous. The CDR3 loop spans 12 amino acids. V was shortened by 8 bases and J by 2 bases, with 7 bases between the two germline ends. DNA for the CDR3: TGTGCCAGCCGGGTGGCTGGAAACACCATATATTTT. Its translation: CASRVAGNTIYF.